The clone carrying this T cell receptor beta chain has more than one count but fewer than ten. Its antigen is still unknown. Amplified material comprised TCR beta CDR3 regions derived from RNA transcripts. Second-round multiplex PCR came after a first-round RT-PCR that employed HTBI primers. One entry per CDR3 protein, called by TCRdb with MiXCR from the multiplex PCR reads. The sample carries approximately 380,000 distinct CDR3 sequences, under 25% recorded once. This CDR3 is 16 amino acids long. The germline V gene has CDR1 SGHKS and CDR2 YYEKEE (reference sequence). Trimming removed 0 bases from V and 3 bases from J, with 13 bases in between. The sample comes from a study of Graves' ophthalmopathy and Graves' hyperthyroidism. Study outcomes and limitations: Blood also carried most expanded thyroid clonotypes exceeding 0.001 frequency.

Sequencing was carried out using peripheral blood. The rearrangement uses TRBV5-5 and TRBJ1-5; possible D gene TRBD1, 5 bases. The clonotype originates from a woman younger than 30 with stable Graves' hyperthyroidism. CDR3 bases: TGTGCCAGCAGCTTGGCGATCAGGGAATACAATCAGCCCCAGCATTTT. This codes for CASSLAIREYNQPQHF.